The clone carrying this TCR beta chain was recorded a few times. Its antigen is as yet unknown. These data are taken from a study of post-analysis software for immune sequencing data. Study-wide points: Samples made in the same batch grouped tightly together by F measure. Significantly lower normalized Chao1 diversity was found in patients with multiple sclerosis relative to controls. Five or six TRBV segments were significantly more frequent in patients than in controls. TRBV5-6, TRBV5-1 and TRBV20-1 were among these segments.

Unique molecular identifiers were built into the TCR beta cDNA libraries. TCRdb reprocessed the PCR reads with MiXCR, giving one entry per CDR3 protein. The sample lists fewer than 850,000 distinct CDR3 sequences; 30% were seen once. Trimming pared 1 base from V and 3 bases from J, leaving 13 bases between. This CDR3 has 15 amino acids. The germline V gene encodes CDR1 SEHNR and CDR2 FQNEAQ (reference sequence). The receptor was isolated from a girl aged 10 to 17 with multiple sclerosis. Material for sequencing was blood. V usage is TRBV7-9 and J usage is TRBJ2-7; maybe TRBD2 (7 bases). CDR3: CASSLVSGDYYEQYF. DNA for the CDR3: TGTGCCAGCAGCTTAGTGTCAGGGGACTACTACGAGCAGTACTTC. Together with reference TRBV7-9 and TRBJ2-7, the CDR3 gives the full variable domain: DTGVSQNPRHKITKRGQNVTFRCDPISEHNRLYWYRQTLGQGPEFLTYFQNEAQLEKSRLLSDRFSAERPKGSFSTLEIQRTEQGDSAMYLCASSLVSGDYYEQYFGPGTRLTVT.